The 5 T cell receptor beta chains given below trace back to one sample, sequenced in a study of blood T cells in healthy people across ages. It was with a sample-barcoded 5' primer and a J-beta primer mix that a second PCR of roughly 7 to 12 cycles was run. TCRdb re-analysed the 5' RACE reads in MiXCR, keeping a single row per CDR3 protein. The sample lists roughly 1,500,000 distinct CDR3 sequences, about 31% occurring once. Sequenced sample: blood. The receptors were sampled from a woman aged 25 to 39 in good health.

V usage is TRBV3-1 and J usage is TRBJ2-1; 11 bases align to TRBD2. The germline V gene encodes CDR1 LGHDT and CDR2 YNNKEL (reference sequence). The CDR3 is 15 amino acids. V trimming: 4 bases; J trimming: 5 bases; junction bases outside the gene matches: 4. DNA for the CDR3: TGTGCCAGCAGCCCTAGCGGGAGGTACCACAATGAGCAGTTCTTC. This translates into CASSPSGRYHNEQFF.

A few counts support this clonotype. The rearrangement joins TRBV20-1 to TRBJ2-1, with 9 bases matching TRBD1. This CDR3 spans 16 amino acids. J lost 12 bases, V lost 5 bases, and 20 bases had no gene match. Germline V CDR1 and CDR2: DFQATT, SNEGSKA (reference sequence). The chain's CDR3 is CSAASPTGGSPALQFF. CDR3 sequence (DNA): TGCAGTGCTGCCAGTCCAACAGGGGGCTCCCCGGCCTTGCAGTTCTTC.

V is TRBV5-1 and J is TRBJ2-5; perhaps D is TRBD1 or TRBD2 (5 bases each). Germline assignment: CDR1 SGHRS and CDR2 YFSETQ. This CDR3 has 17 residues. V was shortened by 9 bases and J by 4 bases, with 28 bases between the two germline ends. CDR3 in amino acids: CANSLDWDGTEGETQYF. CDR3 bases: TGCGCCAACAGTCTTGATTGGGACGGCACAGAGGGAGAGACCCAGTACTTC. The whole variable domain, filled in from reference TRBV5-1 and TRBJ2-5, reads KAGVTQTPRYLIKTRGQQVTLSCSPISGHRSVSWYQQTPGQGLQFLFEYFSETQRNKGNFPGRFSGRQFSNSRSEMNVSTLELGDSALYLCANSLDWDGTEGETQYFGPGTRLLVL.

The chain is built from TRBV27 and TRBJ1-5, with 7 bases aligning to TRBD1. There are 17 residues in the CDR3. Germline CDR1 is MNHEY and CDR2 is SMNVEV (reference sequence). Germline trimming cut 6 bases from V and 0 bases from J; bases unmatched to any gene: 11. In nucleotides, the CDR3 is TGTGCCAGCAGATACAGGGGCGACCTAAATAGCAATCAGCCCCAGCATTTT. Its protein is CASRYRGDLNSNQPQHF.

The chain uses TRBV20-1 and TRBJ2-1, with TRBD2 matching over 7 bases. The DNA end is more similar to TRBJ2-7, so the J call may be wrong. CDR3 length: 14 residues. Germline values: CDR1 DFQATT, CDR2 SNEGSKA (reference sequence). In nucleotides, the CDR3 is TGCAGTCCTGCCGGGACTGGCGGGGGTAATGAGCAGTACTTC. Protein sequence: CSPAGTGGGNEQYF.